The 27 T cell receptor beta chains reported below all come from one sample, sequenced in a study of blood T cell repertoires in COVID-19. TCRdb keeps only in-frame clones here, not all; method: immunoSEQ multiplex PCR. The repertoire consists of 270,000 or so clones, with 80% to 90% occurring once and the leading ten covering less than 5%. Sample: peripheral blood. The receptors derive from a woman aged 40 to 55 who had recovered from COVID-19.

This sequence joins TRBV5-1 and TRBJ2-3, with a weak D call TRBD1 (6 bases). This CDR3 is 16 amino acids long. Deletions cut 4 bases from V and 2 bases from J, with 17 bases between. The germline V gene encodes CDR1 SGHRS and CDR2 YFSETQ. The CDR3 sequence is CASSGPTGSLTDTQYF. The CDR3 DNA reads as TGCGCCAGCAGCGGACCAACAGGGTCACTCACAGATACGCAGTATTTT.

CDR3 loop: CAWRRQGTSYNSPLHF. The DNA for the CDR3 is TGTGCCTGGAGAAGACAGGGGACCTCCTATAATTCACCCCTCCACTTT. The chain recombines TRBV30 with TRBJ1-6; 8 nucleotides align to TRBD1. Germline V gives CDR1 GTSNPN, CDR2 SVGIG (reference sequence). This CDR3 has 16 residues. Unmatched junction bases numbered 4, after V lost 3 bases and J lost 0 bases.

The V gene is TRBV10-3, the J gene TRBJ1-6; no firm D call. CDR3 length: 14 residues. The V gene's germline CDR1 is ENHRY and CDR2 SYGVKD. Trimming took off 10 bases at V and 5 bases at J, with 15 bases between the two ends. CDR3 protein: CATRVEGDNSPLHF. DNA for the CDR3: TGTGCCACCCGGGTTGAGGGAGATAATTCACCCCTCCACTTT.

The CDR3 DNA is TGTGCCACCAGCAGACGTCTAGCGGGAATCTCCGGGGAGCTGTTTTTT. Protein: CATSRRLAGISGELFF. This chain joins TRBV15 and TRBJ2-2; 9 bases line up with TRBD2. The CDR3 loop spans 16 amino acids. The ends lost 2 bases at V and 6 bases at J; junction bases unmatched: 7. Per the germline V gene, CDR1 is LNHNV and CDR2 is YYDKDF (reference sequence).

The J gene is TRBJ2-5, the V gene TRBV3-1 (or the pseudogene TRBV3-2), with 10 bases that match TRBD2. Germline lookup yields CDR1 LGHDT and CDR2 YNNKEL (reference sequence). The CDR3 loop spans 18 amino acids. V lost 0 bases to trimming and J lost 1 base; unmatched junction nucleotides: 8. CDR3 nucleotide sequence: TGTGCCAGCAGCCAAGAGGTCTTTAGGACTAGCGGCCAAGAGACCCAGTACTTC. It translates to CASSQEVFRTSGQETQYF.

This clone was seen a single time. The chain combines TRBV3-1 (or the pseudogene TRBV3-2) with TRBJ1-3; D gene ambiguous. Trimming pared 1 base from V and 0 bases from J, leaving 7 bases between. CDR1 is LGHDT, CDR2 YNNKEL, per germline (reference sequence). The CDR3 runs 15 residues. The CDR3 loop is CASSQGTDSGNTIYF. In nucleotides, the CDR3 is TGTGCCAGCAGCCAAGGGACTGACTCTGGAAACACCATATATTTT.

This clone has just one count. V usage is TRBV4-1 and J usage is TRBJ2-1; 8 nucleotides agree with TRBD2. Germline lookup yields CDR1 MGHRA and CDR2 YSYEKL. This CDR3 comprises 14 residues. V lost 0 bases and J lost 9; bases outside the gene matches: 4. CDR3 sequence (DNA): TGCGCCAGCAGCCAAGATAGACTAGCGTCTGAGCAGTTCTTC. Translating it yields CASSQDRLASEQFF.

The J gene is TRBJ2-7, the V gene TRBV5-6, with D possibly TRBD1 on 6 matching bases. CDR1 and CDR2 (germline): SGHDT, YYEEEE. This CDR3 spans 16 amino acids. The ends were cut back, 4 bases at V and 6 bases at J, with 23 bases in the middle. The CDR3 loop is CASSAATQGKVREQYV. For the CDR3, the DNA is TGTGCCAGCAGCGCAGCCACCCAGGGGAAGGTGCGCGAGCAGTACGTC.

This sequence joins TRBV5-1 and TRBJ2-2; D gene ambiguous. Trimming cost V 3 bases and J 0 bases, with 6 bases left between them. The CDR3 extends over 14 amino acids. Germline V CDR1 and CDR2: SGHRS, YFSETQ. The chain's CDR3 is CASSSLTNTGELFF. The CDR3 DNA is TGCGCCAGCAGCTCGTTAACGAACACCGGGGAGCTGTTTTTT.

The chain uses TRBV2 and TRBJ2-7; TRBD2 agrees at 8 bases. This CDR3 has 14 amino acids. The ends lost 11 bases at V and 0 bases at J; junction bases unmatched: 9. Germline V gene sequence: CDR1 SNHLY, CDR2 FYNNEI. For the CDR3, the DNA is TGTGCCGGATCGAAAAGCGGGAGCTCCTACGAGCAGTACGTC. Residues: CAGSKSGSSYEQYV.

This rearrangement joins TRBV6-5 to TRBJ1-2, with unresolved D. The germline CDR1 and CDR2 sequences are MNHEY and SVGAGI. CDR3 length: 15 amino acids. Trimming left V 0 bases short and J 4 bases short, with 12 bases between. The CDR3 spells CASSYSISTSYGYTF. CDR3 coding DNA: TGTGCCAGCAGTTACTCGATTTCCACATCCTATGGCTACACCTTC.

The V call is TRBV14, the J call TRBJ2-1, with 11 positions matching TRBD2. V was pared by 4 bases and J by 10 bases, with 9 bases of the junction left unmatched. The CDR3 runs to 15 residues. Germline V gives CDR1 SGHDN, CDR2 FVKESK. The DNA of the CDR3 is TGTGCCAGCAGCCCCTTAGCGGGAGGGGGTAAGGAGCAGTTCTTC. This encodes CASSPLAGGGKEQFF.

The rearrangement uses TRBV28 and TRBJ2-3, with 11 bases aligning to TRBD2. Per the germline V gene, CDR1 is MDHEN and CDR2 is SYDVKM. CDR3 length equals 19 residues. V was clipped by 2 bases and J by 2 bases; unmatched bases: 12. CDR3 nucleotides: TGTGCCAGCAGTTTACACATGGGGGGGACTAGCGGATACACAGATACGCAGTATTTT. Its translation: CASSLHMGGTSGYTDTQYF.

The chain carries TRBV19 and TRBJ2-3; possible D gene TRBD2, 8 bases. Germline loops: CDR1 LNHDA, CDR2 SQIVND (reference sequence). The V end lost 1 base, the J end lost 1 base, and 12 bases lay between the germline ends. The CDR3 has 16 residues. The CDR3 protein is CASSIAGGGGTDTQYF. CDR3 DNA: TGTGCCAGTAGTATAGCGGGAGGGGGCGGCACAGATACGCAGTATTTT.

V is TRBV19 and J is TRBJ2-5, with D possibly TRBD2 on 5 matching bases. This CDR3 is built from 15 residues. The V and J ends lost 0 bases and 3 bases respectively, with 11 bases between them. Per germline, CDR1 LNHDA and CDR2 SQIVND (reference sequence). In DNA form, the CDR3 reads TGTGCCAGTAGTATAGAATTCCCGAGGGAAGAGACCCAGTACTTC. This gives the protein CASSIEFPREETQYF.

This chain joins TRBV19 and TRBJ2-4; the D gene is possibly TRBD2 (6 bases). Trimming took 0 bases from V and 8 from J, leaving 8 bases between them. This CDR3 contains 13 residues. Germline CDR1 is LNHDA and CDR2 is SQIVND (reference sequence). The CDR3 spells CASSIDRGDIQYF. In DNA, the CDR3 is TGTGCCAGTAGTATAGATCGCGGGGACATTCAGTACTTC.

The V and J genes are TRBV5-4 and TRBJ2-3, with 11 bases aligning to TRBD2. V gave up 0 bases and J gave up 4 bases; unmatched junction bases: 7. The CDR3 consists of 17 residues. Germline CDR1 is SGHNT and CDR2 is YYREEE (reference sequence). The CDR3 reads CASSLAGSGGGADTQYF. DNA for the CDR3: TGTGCCAGCAGCTTGGCCGGTAGCGGGGGGGGTGCAGATACGCAGTATTTT. Based on the CDR3 plus reference TRBV5-4 and TRBJ2-3, the full variable domain is ETGVTQSPTHLIKTRGQQVTLRCSSQSGHNTVSWYQQALGQGPQFIFQYYREEENGRGNFPPRFSGLQFPNYSSELNVNALELDDSALYLCASSLAGSGGGADTQYFGPGTRLTVL.

The rearrangement joins TRBV13 to TRBJ1-1; D is ambiguous. Germline CDR1 reads PRHDT; CDR2 reads FYEKMQ (reference sequence). V gave up 5 bases and J gave up 3 bases, with 10 bases separating them. The CDR3 is 13 amino acids. The CDR3 bases are TGTGCCAGCAGCCCACCGGAGGACACTGAAGCTTTCTTT. This gives the protein CASSPPEDTEAFF.

The chain is built from TRBV5-1 and TRBJ1-1, with 8 bases fitting TRBD1. Germline V gives CDR1 SGHRS, CDR2 YFSETQ. The CDR3 length is 14 residues. Trimming cost V 7 bases and J 1 base; bases outside gene matches: 6. The CDR3 DNA follows: TGCGCCAGCGGAGGTGGACAGGGGAACACTGAAGCTTTCTTT. Translation gives CASGGGQGNTEAFF. Variable domain in full (rest from reference TRBV5-1 and TRBJ1-1): KAGVTQTPRYLIKTRGQQVTLSCSPISGHRSVSWYQQTPGQGLQFLFEYFSETQRNKGNFPGRFSGRQFSNSRSEMNVSTLELGDSALYLCASGGGQGNTEAFFGQGTRLTVV.

The chain uses TRBV7-2 and TRBJ2-1; no clear D gene. This CDR3 has 13 residues. Germline CDR1 and CDR2: SGHTA and FQGNSA. V lost 1 base to trimming and J lost 6 bases, with 7 bases between them. In DNA, the CDR3 is TGTGCCAGCAGCTTAGGGCAGTTCAATGAGCAGTTCTTC. Translating gives CASSLGQFNEQFF.

This clone was seen a single time. The chain combines TRBV2 with TRBJ2-3; 13 bases fit TRBD2. V shed 11 bases, J shed 3 bases, and the junction held 5 bases outside the gene matches. From germline, CDR1 is SNHLY and CDR2 FYNNEI. CDR3 length: 14 residues. CDR3 DNA: TGTGCCGTAAGGACTAGCGGGGGAACAGATACGCAGTATTTT. Its protein is CAVRTSGGTDTQYF.

This clone appeared a few times. V usage is TRBV7-2 and J usage is TRBJ1-3, with 9 positions matching TRBD1. The CDR3 runs to 15 residues. The V and J ends lost 5 bases and 4 bases, in that order; junction bases with no gene match: 6. CDR1 and CDR2 from the germline V gene are SGHTA and FQGNSA. This CDR3 is CASSPSGTGGNTIYF. DNA of the CDR3: TGTGCCAGCAGCCCGTCCGGGACAGGGGGAAACACCATATATTTT.

The rearrangement links TRBV28 to TRBJ1-1; 12 nucleotides match TRBD1. Germline CDR1 MDHEN, CDR2 SYDVKM. There are 17 residues in the CDR3. V shed 5 bases and J 5 bases; nucleotides not matched to a gene: 12. The CDR3 here is CASSTRDRGRRFTEAFF. DNA for the CDR3: TGTGCCAGCAGTACGCGGGACAGGGGGCGTCGGTTTACTGAAGCTTTCTTT.

The chain is built from TRBV4-1 and TRBJ1-1; TRBD1 matches 7 bases. Germline V gene sequence: CDR1 MGHRA, CDR2 YSYEKL. The CDR3 sequence is 15 residues long. V lost 0 bases and J lost 2; bases outside the gene matches: 3. The CDR3 DNA is TGCGCCAGCAGCCAAGAAAGGGGGCTAAACACTGAAGCTTTCTTT. It codes for CASSQERGLNTEAFF.

J is TRBJ2-5 and V is TRBV3-1 (or the pseudogene TRBV3-2); 10 positions agree with TRBD2. The CDR3 totals 19 residues. Germline V gene lookup returns CDR1 LGHDT and CDR2 YNNKEL (reference sequence). After removal of 4 bases from V and 5 bases from J, the junction contained 19 bases not matched to a gene. The CDR3 reads CASSPFRLAGASSRETQYF. The CDR3 DNA sequence: TGTGCCAGCAGCCCCTTTCGGCTAGCGGGAGCTTCCTCGCGGGAGACCCAGTACTTC.

The rearrangement joins TRBV6-2 or TRBV6-3 to TRBJ2-3, with 8 bases aligning to TRBD2. After removal of 2 bases from V and 2 bases from J, the junction contained 6 bases not matched to a gene. Germline V lookup: CDR1 MNHEY, CDR2 SVGEGT. The CDR3 spans 16 residues. DNA of the CDR3: TGTGCCAGCAGTTACCCCACTAGCGGATACACAGATACGCAGTATTTT. The encoded protein is CASSYPTSGYTDTQYF.

The gene calls are TRBV18 and TRBJ2-2, with TRBD1 as a possible D gene (6 bases). The CDR3 spans 14 residues. The V and J ends lost 3 bases and 5 bases respectively, with 10 bases between them. The germline gives CDR1 KGHSH, CDR2 LQKENI. This chain's CDR3 is CASSPGAQTGELFF. CDR3 bases: TGTGCCAGCTCACCGGGGGCTCAGACCGGGGAGCTGTTTTTT.